This note documents a single T cell receptor beta chain sequence. Primers used in a second PCR of roughly 6 to 11 cycles were a sample-barcoded 5' primer and a J-beta primer mix. TCRdb itself ran the 5' RACE reads through MiXCR, one entry per CDR3 protein. The data hold some 850,000 distinct CDR3 sequences, with around 25% observed a single time. This CDR3 contains 14 residues. Trimming stripped 6 bases from V and 0 bases from J, with 15 bases between. Germline CDR1 reads DFQATT; CDR2 reads SNEGSKA (reference sequence). This sample is drawn from a study of blood T cells in healthy people across ages. These data were also filed under a second study, of T cells of mothers and their children.

Specimen: blood. The clonotype originates from a boy younger than 18 in good health. The chain couples TRBV20-1 to TRBJ2-7, with D tentatively TRBD1 or TRBD2 (5 bases each). The CDR3 spells CSAESGRSSYEQYF. The CDR3 nucleotides read TGCAGTGCCGAGTCGGGACGGAGCTCCTACGAGCAGTACTTC.